What follows are 13 T cell receptor beta chains derived from one specimen sequenced in a study of shared clonotypes between healthy human individuals. Method: immunoSEQ multiplex PCR; TCRdb's copy keeps in-frame clones and lacks some. The data contain 2 million to 3 million clones, 93% of them seen just once; the ten biggest clones take up approximately 0.36%. The sample taken for sequencing was naive CD4+ T cells from PBMCs. Subset noted: CD45RA+ positively selected. Receptor source: a man aged 18 to 29 in good health. Some clones in this sample may be carry-over from other donors' samples.

The genes are TRBV5-6 and TRBJ2-5; D not certain. This CDR3 has 14 residues. Per germline, CDR1 SGHDT and CDR2 YYEEEE. V was shortened by 2 bases and J by 0 bases, with 8 bases between the two germline ends. The CDR3 spells CASSFLSYQETQYF. The CDR3 bases are TGTGCCAGCAGCTTCTTGTCGTACCAAGAGACCCAGTACTTC.

As for this clone: Distinct nucleotide sequences in the sample also encode this CDR3. The rearrangement joins TRBV7-3 to TRBJ2-2; 7 nucleotides line up with TRBD1. Trimming took 5 bases from V and 3 from J; bases not matched to a gene: 6. There are 15 residues in the CDR3. CDR1 is SGHTA, CDR2 FQGTGA, per germline. DNA for the CDR3: TGTGCCAGCAGCCCTCGGACAGGATACACCGGGGAGCTGTTTTTT. This translates into CASSPRTGYTGELFF.

The chain joins TRBV18 to TRBJ2-1; the D is unclear. Germline V gene sequence: CDR1 KGHSH, CDR2 LQKENI. CDR3 length: 13 amino acids. Between the trimmed V and J ends, which lost 2 bases and 5 bases, there was a span of 7 bases. DNA for the CDR3: TGTGCCAGCTCACCAATAGGGAACAATGAGCAGTTCTTC. Translation: CASSPIGNNEQFF. Looking up the rest from reference TRBV18 and TRBJ2-1 gives the full variable domain: NAGVMQNPRHLVRRRGQEARLRCSPMKGHSHVYWYRQLPEEGLKFMVYLQKENIIDESGMPKERFSAEFPKEGPSILRIQQVVRGDSAAYFCASSPIGNNEQFFGPGTRLTVL.

The chain joins TRBV5-1 to TRBJ2-1; 9 bases align to TRBD2. The CDR3 is 17 residues long. Trimming cost V 0 bases and J 8 bases; bases outside gene matches: 12. CDR1 is SGHRS and CDR2 is YFSETQ in the germline V gene. This chain's CDR3 is CASSLAGLAGRIDEQFF. In nucleotides, the CDR3 is TGCGCCAGCAGCTTGGCGGGCCTAGCGGGGAGGATCGATGAGCAGTTCTTC.

The chain's CDR3 is CASSLAGQGGQPQHF. The CDR3 DNA is TGCGCCAGCAGCTTGGCTGGACAGGGGGGTCAGCCCCAGCATTTT. V and J are TRBV5-1 and TRBJ1-5, with 10 bases lining up with TRBD1. Germline CDR1 is SGHRS and CDR2 is YFSETQ. V trimming: 0 bases; J trimming: 6 bases; junction bases outside the gene matches: 3. The CDR3 consists of 15 residues.

The chain couples TRBV2 to TRBJ2-1, with D maybe TRBD2 (6 bases). Trimming left V 4 bases short and J 10 bases short, with 17 bases between. This CDR3 region has 14 residues. Looked up from germline, CDR1 is SNHLY and CDR2 is FYNNEI. This CDR3 reads CASSVTSISQEQFF. CDR3 sequence (DNA): TGTGCCAGCAGTGTGACTAGTATCTCCCAGGAGCAGTTCTTC.

J is TRBJ2-7 and V is TRBV18, with 9 bases matching TRBD1. Per germline, CDR1 KGHSH and CDR2 LQKENI. Trimming took 3 bases from V and 4 from J; bases not matched to a gene: 10. This CDR3 has 16 residues. The CDR3 reads CASSPSGTGSGYEQYF. In DNA form, the CDR3 reads TGTGCCAGCTCACCCTCCGGGACAGGGTCTGGATACGAGCAGTACTTC.

This clone was counted a few times. The CDR3 nucleotides read TGTGCCAGCAGTCCACAGGGCTCTGGAAACACCATATATTTT. Translation: CASSPQGSGNTIYF. The chain couples TRBV6-6 to TRBJ1-3; TRBD1 is a possible D gene (6 bases). The CDR3 runs to 14 residues. V was shortened by 5 bases and J by 0 bases, with 8 bases between the two germline ends. Germline CDR1 MNHNY, CDR2 SVGAGI (reference sequence).

This chain connects TRBV6-1 to TRBJ1-3, with a weak D call TRBD1 (5 bases). The CDR3 covers 11 residues. Germline values: CDR1 MNHNS, CDR2 SASEGT. V was pared by 3 bases and J by 9 bases, with 6 bases between. In DNA form, the CDR3 reads TGTGCCAGCAGTGAGAGGGGCACCATATATTTT. Its protein is CASSERGTIYF.

This clone was detected once. CDR3 DNA: TGTGCCAGCAGCCTGACCCTTTGGGGGCTAGCGGGTCGCAATGAGCAGTTCTTC. This codes for CASSLTLWGLAGRNEQFF. J is TRBJ2-1 and V is TRBV7-2; TRBD2 aligns across 8 bases. The CDR3 runs to 18 residues. In germline, CDR1 is SGHTA, CDR2 FQGNSA. The V segment lost 5 bases and the J segment 6 bases; nucleotides outside the gene matches: 18.

This rearrangement joins TRBV7-2 to TRBJ2-5; D ambiguous. Germline lookup yields CDR1 SGHTA and CDR2 FQGNSA. The V end was cut by 3 bases, the J end by 3 bases, with 17 bases between. The CDR3 is 16 amino acids. The CDR3 DNA follows: TGTGCCAGCAGCTTTTTTGGCGCGGACGTTAAAGAGACCCAGTACTTC. This translates into CASSFFGADVKETQYF.

This chain joins TRBV9 and TRBJ2-5, with a weak D call TRBD1 (5 bases). V was clipped by 3 bases and J by 7 bases, with 19 bases between them. From germline, CDR1 is SGDLS and CDR2 YYNGEE. The CDR3 covers 15 residues. The CDR3 bases are TGTGCCAGCAGCGACCAACCGGGCCCCCAGGGGACCCAGTACTTC. It codes for CASSDQPGPQGTQYF.

Only one count was recorded for this clone. This CDR3 reads CASSLTPPRVSNQPQHF. In nucleotides, the CDR3 is TGTGCCAGCAGCCTCACACCACCTCGGGTTAGCAATCAGCCCCAGCATTTT. The chain combines TRBV4-2 with TRBJ1-5; D gene unclear. The germline V gene encodes CDR1 LGHNA and CDR2 YNFKEQ. V dropped 4 bases and J dropped 0 bases, with 16 bases sitting between them. The CDR3 runs 17 residues.